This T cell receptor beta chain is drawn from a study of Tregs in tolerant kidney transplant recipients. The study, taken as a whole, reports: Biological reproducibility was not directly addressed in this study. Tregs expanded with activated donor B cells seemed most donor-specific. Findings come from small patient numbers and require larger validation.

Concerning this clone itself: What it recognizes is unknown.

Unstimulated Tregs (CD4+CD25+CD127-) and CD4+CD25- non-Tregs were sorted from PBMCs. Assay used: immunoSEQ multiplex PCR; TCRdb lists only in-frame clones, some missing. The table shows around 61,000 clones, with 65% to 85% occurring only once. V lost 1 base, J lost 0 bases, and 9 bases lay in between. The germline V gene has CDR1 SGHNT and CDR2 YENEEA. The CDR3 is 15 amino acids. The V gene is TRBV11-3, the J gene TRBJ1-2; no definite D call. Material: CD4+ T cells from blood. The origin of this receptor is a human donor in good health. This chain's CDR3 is CASSLGDGANYGYTF. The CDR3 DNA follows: TGTGCCAGCAGCTTAGGCGACGGAGCTAACTATGGCTACACCTTC.